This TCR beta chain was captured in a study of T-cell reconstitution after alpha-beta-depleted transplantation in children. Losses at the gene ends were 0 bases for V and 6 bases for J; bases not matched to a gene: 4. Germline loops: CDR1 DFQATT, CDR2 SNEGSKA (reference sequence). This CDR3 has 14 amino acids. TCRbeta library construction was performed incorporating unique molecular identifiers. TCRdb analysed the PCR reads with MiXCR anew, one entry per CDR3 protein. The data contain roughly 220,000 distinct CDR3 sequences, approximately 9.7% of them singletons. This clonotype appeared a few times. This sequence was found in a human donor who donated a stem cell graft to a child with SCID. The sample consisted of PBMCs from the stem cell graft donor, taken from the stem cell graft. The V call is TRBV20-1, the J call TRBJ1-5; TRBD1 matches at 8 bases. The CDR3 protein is CSARESGGGQPQHF. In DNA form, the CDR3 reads TGCAGTGCTAGAGAGTCAGGGGGCGGTCAGCCCCAGCATTTT.